Following are 18 T cell receptor beta chains from one sample sequenced in a study of cytomegalovirus exposure and HLA in healthy donors (dated by TCRdb to about 2017). The receptor library was made with the immunoSEQ multiplex PCR assay. The multiplex PCR relied on a mix of 60 forward primers for TCR Vbeta segments and 13 reverse primers for TCR Jbeta segments. Held by TCRdb, this immuneACCESS table contains in-frame sequences only and omits some clones. Under half of the omission traces to an unresolved V gene where checked; the cause of the rest is unknown. For this sample there are 150,000 to 200,000 clones; about 77% appear just once. The ten largest clones add up to under 1.5% of the sample. Sequencing input: PBMCs. The receptors here all came from a young man in good health and CMV-seronegative.

The V call is TRBV4-2, the J call TRBJ2-7; D possibly corresponds to TRBD2 (7 bases). V lost 4 bases to trimming and J lost 2 bases, with 27 bases between them. Germline V CDR1 and CDR2: LGHNA, YNFKEQ. The CDR3 extends over 19 amino acids. CDR3 nucleotides: TGTGCCAGCAGCCCGGGTCGCGGGAGAAGCTGGGGGCTCGCCTACGAGCAGTACTTC. This codes for CASSPGRGRSWGLAYEQYF.

This clone showed up just a few times. The CDR3 sequence is CASSFSGRAEQFF. DNA of the CDR3: TGCGCCAGCAGCTTTAGCGGGAGGGCCGAGCAGTTCTTC. The chain carries TRBV5-1 and TRBJ2-1; 11 bases fit TRBD2. Trimming removed 2 bases from V and 10 bases from J; junction bases left unmatched: 2. CDR1 SGHRS and CDR2 YFSETQ come from the germline V gene. The CDR3 runs to 13 residues. The variable domain in full, with the rest retrieved from reference TRBV5-1 and TRBJ2-1, is KAGVTQTPRYLIKTRGQQVTLSCSPISGHRSVSWYQQTPGQGLQFLFEYFSETQRNKGNFPGRFSGRQFSNSRSEMNVSTLELGDSALYLCASSFSGRAEQFFGPGTRLTVL.

The chain is built from TRBV11-3 and TRBJ2-7; TRBD2 matches 9 bases. The J segment lost 3 bases and the V segment lost 6 bases, leaving 3 bases of the junction unmatched. This CDR3 spans 13 amino acids. Germline V gene lookup returns CDR1 SGHNT and CDR2 YENEEA. CDR3 sequence reads: CASSWTSDYEQYF. In nucleotides, the CDR3 is TGTGCCAGCAGTTGGACTAGCGACTACGAGCAGTACTTC. The full variable domain, with the rest looked up from reference TRBV11-3 and TRBJ2-7, is EAGVVQSPRYKIIEKKQPVAFWCNPISGHNTLYWYLQNLGQGPELLIRYENEEAVDDSQLPKDRFSAERLKGVDSTLKIQPAELGDSAVYLCASSWTSDYEQYFGPGTRLTVT.

The chain joins TRBV5-4 to TRBJ1-6; D possibly corresponds to TRBD1 (6 bases). From germline, CDR1 is SGHNT and CDR2 YYREEE (reference sequence). The V end lost 0 bases, the J end lost 13 bases, and 11 bases lay between the germline ends. This CDR3 spans 13 amino acids. The CDR3 region has the DNA TGTGCCAGCAGCTTGGGAGGGGGAAGCCCCCTCCACTTT. Protein: CASSLGGGSPLHF.

The rearrangement uses TRBV9 and TRBJ2-7, with a possible D match to TRBD2 (6 bases). Germline CDR1 reads SGDLS; CDR2 reads YYNGEE. The CDR3 length is 14 residues. Trimming removed 4 bases at V and 7 bases at J, with 18 bases between. For the CDR3, the DNA is TGTGCCAGCAGCCCGCCCCCGGGGGTGGGGGAGCAGTACTTC. Residues: CASSPPPGVGEQYF.

The chain is built from TRBV19 and TRBJ1-5, with D possibly matching TRBD1 (5 bases). The CDR3 consists of 15 residues. V lost 6 bases to trimming and J lost 4 bases, with 16 bases between them. CDR1 and CDR2 from the germline V gene are LNHDA and SQIVND (reference sequence). CDR3 sequence reads: CASRVAGSFNQPQHF. The DNA for the CDR3 is TGTGCCAGTAGAGTCGCAGGGTCGTTTAATCAGCCCCAGCATTTT.

V usage is TRBV6-1 and J usage is TRBJ2-7; 8 nucleotides match TRBD2. The CDR3 consists of 16 residues. Trimming at V came to 0 bases and at J to 4 bases, leaving 8 bases not matched to a gene. CDR1 is MNHNS and CDR2 is SASEGT in the germline V gene. As DNA, the CDR3 is TGTGCCAGCAGTGAAGCAGAACGGGGGGGACGGTACGAGCAGTACTTC. It codes for CASSEAERGGRYEQYF.

This CDR3 reads CASSATSGRRTGELFF. The DNA of the CDR3 is TGTGCCAGTAGTGCCACTAGCGGGAGGAGGACCGGGGAGCTGTTTTTT. The V and J genes are TRBV19 and TRBJ2-2; 12 bases line up with TRBD2. Trimming took 5 bases from V and 5 from J; bases not matched to a gene: 6. Germline assignment: CDR1 LNHDA and CDR2 SQIVND (reference sequence). This CDR3 is 16 amino acids long.

This sequence joins TRBV7-9 and TRBJ2-7, with TRBD1 identical over 7 bases. V lost 0 bases to trimming and J lost 4 bases; unmatched junction nucleotides: 0. The CDR3 runs to 13 residues. Germline V gene sequence: CDR1 SEHNR, CDR2 FQNEAQ (reference sequence). The CDR3 protein is CASSLAGQYEQYF. In DNA, the CDR3 is TGTGCCAGCAGCTTAGCGGGACAGTACGAGCAGTACTTC.

The gene calls are TRBV4-3 and TRBJ1-5; weak D call: TRBD1 (6 bases). The CDR3 contains 16 residues. V was cut by 1 base and J by 4 bases, with 14 bases left in between. Per germline, CDR1 LGHNA and CDR2 YSLEER. The DNA for the CDR3 is TGCGCCAGCAGCCAAGGCCTTAACAGGGAGAATCAGCCCCAGCATTTT. The encoded protein is CASSQGLNRENQPQHF.

This clone was counted between two and nine times. V and J are TRBV5-6 and TRBJ2-5; no clear D. The CDR3 consists of 14 residues. The germline V gene encodes CDR1 SGHDT and CDR2 YYEEEE. The ends were cut back, 3 bases at V and 5 bases at J, with 14 bases in the middle. CDR3 residues: CASSSTRTGETQYF. DNA of the CDR3: TGTGCCAGCAGCTCAACACGAACCGGGGAGACCCAGTACTTC.

The gene calls are TRBV28 and TRBJ1-1; a possible D gene is TRBD1 (6 bases). Germline values: CDR1 MDHEN, CDR2 SYDVKM. Trimming stripped 8 bases from V and 1 base from J, with 20 bases between. This CDR3 comprises 16 residues. The CDR3 loop reads CASGPPSGTQNTEAFF. The CDR3 DNA reads as TGTGCCAGCGGACCCCCCTCCGGGACACAGAACACTGAAGCTTTCTTT.

The chain carries TRBV5-4 and TRBJ1-4, with D possibly TRBD1 on 6 matching bases. Germline V gene data show CDR1 as SGHNT and CDR2 as YYREEE (reference sequence). V lost 2 bases to trimming and J lost 8 bases, with 16 bases between them. This CDR3 has 15 amino acids. Written as DNA, the CDR3 is TGTGCCAGCAGCTTCCCAGGGGCCGAAGGCGAAAAACTGTTTTTT. Translated: CASSFPGAEGEKLFF.

The chain combines TRBV30 with TRBJ2-7, with TRBD2 as a possible D gene (6 bases). V lost 2 bases and J lost 2, with 10 bases in between. The CDR3 is made up of 13 amino acids. Germline V lookup: CDR1 GTSNPN, CDR2 SVGIG (reference sequence). CDR3 in amino acids: CAWSLGGAYEQYF. The CDR3 DNA reads TGTGCCTGGAGTCTCGGCGGGGCCTACGAGCAGTACTTC.

V is TRBV19 and J is TRBJ1-2; 7 bases line up with TRBD1. The CDR3 is 15 residues long. From germline, CDR1 is LNHDA and CDR2 SQIVND (reference sequence). With 10 bases clipped from V and 6 bases from J, the junction kept 17 bases outside the gene matches. CDR3 loop: CATPGDRDGSHGYTF. Here the CDR3 DNA reads TGTGCCACCCCGGGCGACAGGGACGGGTCCCATGGCTACACCTTC.

J is TRBJ2-5 and V is TRBV9, with a weak D call TRBD2 (7 bases). V was pared by 0 bases and J by 2 bases, with 11 bases between. The CDR3 contains 15 residues. Germline CDR1 reads SGDLS; CDR2 reads YYNGEE. In DNA, the CDR3 is TGTGCCAGCAGCGTAGGCGGGGGCTTACAAGAGACCCAGTACTTC. Its translation is CASSVGGGLQETQYF.

V gene TRBV11-3 combines with J gene TRBJ2-5; tentative D call: TRBD1 (7 bases). This CDR3 is built from 12 residues. Germline assignment: CDR1 SGHNT and CDR2 YENEEA. Trimming shortened V by 2 bases and J by 7 bases, and 8 bases separated the two germline ends. CDR3 sequence: CASSLQGGTQYF. As DNA, the CDR3 is TGTGCCAGCAGCTTACAGGGGGGGACCCAGTACTTC.

The V call is TRBV5-6, the J call TRBJ2-3; D remains unclear. This CDR3 has 14 amino acids. Per the germline V gene, CDR1 is SGHDT and CDR2 is YYEEEE. Trimming removed 4 bases at V and 2 bases at J, with 11 bases between. The CDR3: CASSPIRITDTQYF. CDR3 sequence (DNA): TGTGCCAGCAGCCCAATCAGGATCACAGATACGCAGTATTTT.